These T cell receptor beta chains were read from a single sample in a study of blood T cell repertoires in COVID-19. Generated by immunoSEQ multiplex PCR, the TCRdb table keeps only in-frame clones and is missing some. The data show under 60,000 clones, over 80% seen once. The source material was peripheral blood. The source of these receptors is a human donor with active COVID-19. The donor label of this sample is uncertain. CDR3s include the opening cysteine and the closing phenylalanine or tryptophan. Fields, in order: clone size, J gene, D gene, V gene, CDR3 protein, CDR3 DNA. A D gene is named only where the DNA matches it firmly. Some rows have no size entry. The others give once, few or many, or a class for an expanded clone.

>.|TRBJ2-7|.|TRBV7-2
CASSSTSGAVSYEQYF
TGTGCCAGCAGCTCAACATCAGGGGCCGTCTCCTACGAGCAGTACTTC
>.|TRBJ2-7|.|TRBV7-2
CASSSQGREQYF
TGTGCCAGCAGCTCCCAGGGGCGGGAGCAGTACTTC
>.|TRBJ1-2|TRBD1|TRBV3-1/TRBV3-2
CASSRGTGNYGYTF
TGTGCCAGCAGCCGCGGGACAGGGAACTATGGCTACACCTTC
>once|TRBJ1-1|.|TRBV29-1
CSVEDGTSAMNTEAFF
TGCAGCGTTGAAGATGGGACATCAGCCATGAACACTGAAGCTTTCTTT
>.|TRBJ2-7|.|TRBV5-4
CASSLSGDGEQYF
TGTGCCAGCAGCTTATCAGGGGACGGCGAGCAGTACTTC
>once|TRBJ2-4|.|TRBV5-6
CASSFIRGSNIQYF
TGTGCCAGCAGCTTTATCAGGGGATCAAACATTCAGTACTTC
>.|TRBJ2-1|TRBD2|TRBV10-3
CAIGPSGSFNEQFF
TGTGCCATCGGGCCTAGCGGGAGTTTCAATGAGCAGTTCTTC
>.|TRBJ2-3|.|TRBV5-4
CASSLAVTRALDTQYF
TGTGCCAGCAGCTTGGCTGTAACCAGGGCCCTGGATACGCAGTATTTT
>.|TRBJ1-4|.|TRBV5-6
CASSPGVGATNEKLFF
TGTGCCAGCAGCCCCGGAGTCGGGGCAACTAATGAAAAACTGTTTTTT
>once|TRBJ1-2|.|TRBV11-2
CASTPSEGVYGYTF
TGTGCCAGCACCCCTTCTGAGGGTGTCTATGGCTACACCTTC
>.|TRBJ1-4|.|TRBV19
CASTRIGGEKLFF
TGTGCCAGTACAAGAATCGGGGGTGAAAAACTGTTTTTT
>.|TRBJ1-1|.|TRBV30
CAWDVKSSTEAFF
TGTGCCTGGGACGTGAAATCCAGCACTGAAGCTTTCTTT
>.|TRBJ1-6|.|TRBV6-6
CASVPAGAYNSPLHF
TGTGCCAGCGTACCTGCAGGGGCTTATAATTCACCCCTCCACTTT
>.|TRBJ1-1|.|TRBV9
CASSVLENTEAFF
TGTGCCAGCAGCGTCCTAGAGAACACTGAAGCTTTCTTT
>few|TRBJ1-6|.|TRBV6-6
CASSYDGVLRSSLHF
TGTGCCAGCAGTTACGACGGGGTTCTTAGGTCATCCCTCCACTTT
>.|TRBJ2-7|.|TRBV5-6
CASSLETTGTEQYF
TGTGCCAGCAGCTTGGAAACCACCGGGACAGAGCAGTACTTC
>once|TRBJ2-7|TRBD2|TRBV28
CASSLSSGGSYEQYF
TGTGCCAGCAGTTTATCCAGCGGGGGGTCCTACGAGCAGTACTTC
>once|TRBJ2-3|TRBD2|TRBV5-4
CASSRTSGGLKDTQYF
TGTGCCAGCAGCCGGACTAGCGGGGGACTAAAAGATACGCAGTATTTT
>.|TRBJ1-1|TRBD1|TRBV11-2
CASSPGDRVSQAFF
TGTGCCAGCAGCCCCGGGGACAGGGTTTCCCAAGCTTTCTTT
>.|TRBJ2-1|TRBD1|TRBV5-4
CASSSRTGDNEQFF
TGTGCCAGCAGCTCCCGGACAGGGGACAATGAGCAGTTCTTC
>.|TRBJ2-3|.|TRBV23-1
CASSQVGGGDTQYF
TGCGCCAGCAGTCAAGTTGGGGGAGGAGATACGCAGTATTTT
>.|TRBJ1-1|.|TRBV6-6
CASSRMAPEAFF
TGTGCCAGCAGCCGAATGGCACCCGAAGCTTTCTTT
>.|TRBJ2-2|.|TRBV7-3
CASSSIVPAGAPRRTGELFF
TGTGCCAGCAGCTCGATTGTCCCGGCAGGGGCGCCCCGAAGGACCGGGGAGCTGTTTTTT
>.|TRBJ2-7|.|TRBV6-1
CASSDSTGDFYEQYF
TGTGCCAGCAGTGATTCGACGGGTGACTTCTACGAGCAGTACTTC
>.|TRBJ2-1|.|TRBV27
CASSLGTHNEQFF
TGTGCCAGCAGTTTGGGGACACACAATGAGCAGTTCTTC
>.|TRBJ1-3|TRBD1|TRBV18
CASSPPGTGGSGNTIYF
TGTGCCAGCTCACCCCCCGGGACAGGGGGCTCTGGAAACACCATATATTTT
>medium-sized|TRBJ1-2|TRBD1|TRBV2
CASAGQGGGYTF
TGTGCCAGCGCGGGACAGGGCGGCGGCTACACCTTC
>.|TRBJ1-1|TRBD1|TRBV6-5
CASSLRGTGATEAFF
TGTGCCAGCAGTCTCCGGGGGACAGGGGCCACTGAAGCTTTCTTT
>.|TRBJ2-1|.|TRBV5-1
CASSFGQGSNEQFF
TGCGCCAGCAGCTTTGGCCAGGGTAGTAATGAGCAGTTCTTC
>.|TRBJ2-7|TRBD1|TRBV23-1
CASSAPGQRPYEQYF
TGCGCCAGCAGCGCGCCGGGACAGAGACCCTACGAGCAGTACTTC
>.|TRBJ2-7|TRBD1|TRBV29-1
CSVVKGQGAYEQYF
TGCAGCGTTGTAAAGGGACAGGGGGCTTACGAGCAGTACTTC
>.|TRBJ2-3|.|TRBV7-3
CASSLNLGGAQYF
TGTGCCAGCAGCTTAAATTTGGGAGGAGCGCAGTATTTT
>.|TRBJ2-2|TRBD2|TRBV7-3
CASSLNSLGGIGKGSNTGELFF
TGTGCCAGCAGCTTAAACTCCTTGGGAGGGATAGGGAAGGGATCCAACACCGGGGAGCTGTTTTTT
>.|TRBJ1-5|.|TRBV15
CATSRGGGEAQPQHF
TGTGCCACCAGCAGAGGTGGGGGGGAGGCTCAGCCCCAGCATTTT
>.|TRBJ2-7|TRBD2|TRBV5-1
CASSQAGAVYEQYF
TGCGCCAGCAGCCAGGCGGGAGCAGTCTACGAGCAGTACTTC
>once|TRBJ1-5|TRBD1|TRBV6-5
CASSVGQGTNQPQHF
TGTGCCAGCAGCGTCGGACAGGGGACCAATCAGCCCCAGCATTTT
>once|TRBJ2-1|TRBD2|TRBV18
CASSPVLALGNEQFF
TGTGCCAGCTCACCAGTACTAGCGCTGGGGAATGAGCAGTTCTTC
>.|TRBJ1-5|.|TRBV1
CTSNPVRPKGRGGNQPQHF
TGCACCAGCAACCCAGTGCGCCCTAAGGGGCGGGGCGGCAATCAGCCCCAGCATTTT
>once|TRBJ1-2|.|TRBV19
CASSMAALIRSYGYTF
TGTGCCAGTAGTATGGCGGCACTCATACGAAGCTATGGCTACACCTTC
>.|TRBJ1-2|TRBD1|TRBV18
CASSPRTGGVGSYGYTF
TGTGCCAGCTCACCAAGGACAGGGGGCGTAGGATCCTATGGCTACACCTTC
>.|TRBJ1-2|TRBD1|TRBV7-2
CASSLRRDRGGYGYTF
TGTGCCAGCAGCTTAAGGCGGGACAGGGGTGGTTATGGCTACACCTTC
>once|TRBJ2-7|.|TRBV18
CASSPAGRSPEQYF
TGTGCCAGCTCACCGGCAGGGCGGTCTCCCGAGCAGTACTTC
>.|TRBJ2-3|TRBD1|TRBV5-1
CASSSQGTDTQYF
TGCGCCAGCAGTTCACAGGGGACAGATACGCAGTATTTT
>.|TRBJ1-2|.|TRBV2
CASTELEEYGYTF
TGTGCCAGCACCGAGCTTGAGGAATATGGCTACACCTTC
>.|TRBJ1-1|.|TRBV6-1
CASSDIPGTEAFF
TGTGCCAGCAGTGATATCCCGGGGACTGAAGCTTTCTTT
>.|TRBJ2-4|TRBD2|TRBV6-6
CASSSGGDIQYF
TGTGCCAGCAGTTCCGGGGGGGACATTCAGTACTTC
>.|TRBJ2-7|TRBD2|TRBV5-1
CASSLGGSMYEQYF
TGCGCCAGCAGCTTGGGCGGGAGCATGTACGAGCAGTACTTC
>.|TRBJ2-7|.|TRBV13
CASSLGPTGTYEQYF
TGTGCCAGCAGCTTAGGCCCGACAGGAACCTACGAGCAGTACTTC
>few|TRBJ1-4|TRBD1|TRBV2
CASSLDRFYEKLFF
TGTGCCAGCAGCCTGGACAGGTTCTATGAAAAACTGTTTTTT
>.|TRBJ2-7|TRBD2|TRBV27
CASRRSGDSYEQYF
TGTGCCAGCAGACGTAGCGGGGACTCCTACGAGCAGTACTTC